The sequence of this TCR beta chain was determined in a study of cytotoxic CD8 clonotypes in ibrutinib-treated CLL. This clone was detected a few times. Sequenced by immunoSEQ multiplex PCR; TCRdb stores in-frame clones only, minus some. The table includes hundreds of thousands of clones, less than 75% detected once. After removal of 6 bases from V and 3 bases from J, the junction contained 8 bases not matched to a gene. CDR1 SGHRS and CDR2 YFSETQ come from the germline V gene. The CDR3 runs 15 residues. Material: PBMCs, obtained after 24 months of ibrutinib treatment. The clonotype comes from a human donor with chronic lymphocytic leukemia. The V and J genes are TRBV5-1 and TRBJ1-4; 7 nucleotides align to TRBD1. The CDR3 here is CASTSIGTANEKLFF. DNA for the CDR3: TGCGCCAGCACGTCAATCGGGACAGCTAATGAAAAACTGTTTTTT.